This T cell receptor (beta chain) originates from a study of human T cells and chemical hapten exposure. Study-wide background: An area of 2 cm by approximately 2.1 cm on upper inner arm skin received 2% DPC for sensitization.

The sample holds a few counts of this clonotype. The time point is: patch test 1, 2 weeks after DPC sensitization. Noted treatment: therapeutic diphenylcyclopropenone sensitization with weekly scalp DPC. Germline-derived CDR1 and CDR2 are LGHDT and YNNKEL (reference sequence). V dropped 6 bases and J dropped 3 bases, with 11 bases sitting between them. This CDR3 is 13 amino acids long. TCRdb ran MiXCR on the RACE reads and lists one entry per CDR3 protein. Of about 340,000 distinct CDR3 sequences detected, approximately 6.3% appear once; the ten largest clones hold roughly 7.9%. The input for sequencing was whole blood, taken in connection with sensitization to the hapten diphenylcyclopropenone (DPC). This chain links TRBV3-1 with TRBJ1-2, with D tentatively TRBD1 (5 bases). The TCR comes from a woman between 18 and 29 years old with alopecia areata. Some clones in this sample may be carry-over from other donors' samples. As DNA, the CDR3 is TGTGCCAGCAGTATCCGGGGCGACTATGGCTACACCTTC. Translating gives CASSIRGDYGYTF. Full variable domain (missing parts from reference TRBV3-1 and TRBJ1-2): DTAVSQTPKYLVTQMGNDKSIKCEQNLGHDTMYWYKQDSKKFLKIMFSYNNKELIINETVPNRFSPKSPDKAHLNLHINSLELGDSAVYFCASSIRGDYGYTFGSGTRLTVV.